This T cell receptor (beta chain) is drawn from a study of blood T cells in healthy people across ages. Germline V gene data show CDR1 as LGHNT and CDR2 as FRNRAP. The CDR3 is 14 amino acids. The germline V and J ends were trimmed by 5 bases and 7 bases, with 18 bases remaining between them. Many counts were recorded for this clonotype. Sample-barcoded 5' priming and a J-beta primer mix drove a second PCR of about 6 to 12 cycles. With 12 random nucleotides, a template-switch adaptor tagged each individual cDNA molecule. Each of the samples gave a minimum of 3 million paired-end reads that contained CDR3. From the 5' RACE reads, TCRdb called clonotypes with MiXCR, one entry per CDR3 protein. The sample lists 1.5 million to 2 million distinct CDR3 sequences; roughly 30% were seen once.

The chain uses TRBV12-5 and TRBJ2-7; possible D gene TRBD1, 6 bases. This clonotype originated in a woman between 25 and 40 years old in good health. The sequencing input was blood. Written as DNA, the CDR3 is TGTGCTAGTGGTCAATCTCTGGGGGCCGGTGAGCAGTACTTC. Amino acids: CASGQSLGAGEQYF.